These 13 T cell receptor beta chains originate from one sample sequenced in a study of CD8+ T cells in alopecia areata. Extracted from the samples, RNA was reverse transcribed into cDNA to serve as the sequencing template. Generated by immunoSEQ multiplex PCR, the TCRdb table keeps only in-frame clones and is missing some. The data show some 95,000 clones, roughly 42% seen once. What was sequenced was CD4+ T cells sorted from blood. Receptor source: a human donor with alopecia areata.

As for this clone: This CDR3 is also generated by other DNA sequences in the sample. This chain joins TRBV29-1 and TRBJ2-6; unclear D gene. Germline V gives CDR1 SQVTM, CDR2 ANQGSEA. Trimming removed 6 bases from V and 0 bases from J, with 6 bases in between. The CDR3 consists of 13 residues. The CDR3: CSVGFSGANVLTF. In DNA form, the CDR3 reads TGCAGCGTAGGATTCTCTGGGGCCAACGTCCTGACTTTC.

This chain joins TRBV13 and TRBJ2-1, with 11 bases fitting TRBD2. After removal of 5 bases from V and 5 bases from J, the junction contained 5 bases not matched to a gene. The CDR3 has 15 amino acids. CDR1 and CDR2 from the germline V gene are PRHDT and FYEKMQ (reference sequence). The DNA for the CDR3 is TGTGCCAGCAGCCTCACGGGACTAGCGGACAATGAGCAGTTCTTC. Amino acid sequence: CASSLTGLADNEQFF.

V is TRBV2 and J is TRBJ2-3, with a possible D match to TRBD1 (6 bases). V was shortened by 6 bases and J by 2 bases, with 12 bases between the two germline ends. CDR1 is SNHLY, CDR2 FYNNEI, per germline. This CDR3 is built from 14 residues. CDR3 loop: CASRAGTNTDTQYF. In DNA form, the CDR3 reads TGTGCCAGCAGAGCCGGGACAAACACAGATACGCAGTATTTT.

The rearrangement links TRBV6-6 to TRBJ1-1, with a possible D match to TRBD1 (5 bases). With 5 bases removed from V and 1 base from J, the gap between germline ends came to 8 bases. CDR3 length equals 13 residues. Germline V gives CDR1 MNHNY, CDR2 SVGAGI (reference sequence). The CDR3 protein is CASSLGQNTEAFF. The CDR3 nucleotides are TGTGCCAGCAGTCTAGGACAGAACACTGAAGCTTTCTTT.

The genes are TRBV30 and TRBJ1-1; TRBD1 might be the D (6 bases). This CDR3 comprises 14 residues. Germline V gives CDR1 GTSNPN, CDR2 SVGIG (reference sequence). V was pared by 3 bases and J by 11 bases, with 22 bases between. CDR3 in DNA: TGTGCCTGGAGCGCCGCGGGACACGAAACGGGGGCTTTCTTT. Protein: CAWSAAGHETGAFF.

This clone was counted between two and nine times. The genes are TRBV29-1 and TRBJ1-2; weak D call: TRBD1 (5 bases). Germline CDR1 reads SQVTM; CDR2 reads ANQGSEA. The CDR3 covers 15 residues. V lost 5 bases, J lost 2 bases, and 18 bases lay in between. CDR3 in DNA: TGCAGCGTTCGGGATCCAGGGCCCCTAAACTATGGCTACACCTTC. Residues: CSVRDPGPLNYGYTF.

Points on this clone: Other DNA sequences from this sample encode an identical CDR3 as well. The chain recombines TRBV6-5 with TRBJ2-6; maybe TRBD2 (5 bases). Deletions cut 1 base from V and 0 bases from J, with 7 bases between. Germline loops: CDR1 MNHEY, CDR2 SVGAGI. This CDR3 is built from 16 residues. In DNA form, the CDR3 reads TGTGCCAGCAGTTACTTGGGGAGCTCTGGGGCCAACGTCCTGACTTTC. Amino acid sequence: CASSYLGSSGANVLTF.

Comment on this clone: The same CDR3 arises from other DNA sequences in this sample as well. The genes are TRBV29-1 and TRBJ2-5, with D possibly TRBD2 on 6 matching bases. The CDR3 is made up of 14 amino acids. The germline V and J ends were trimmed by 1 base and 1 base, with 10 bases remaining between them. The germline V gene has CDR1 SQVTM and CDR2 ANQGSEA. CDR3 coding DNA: TGCAGCGTTGAAGGGGGGGACTTCCAAGAGACCCAGTACTTC. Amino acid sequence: CSVEGGDFQETQYF.

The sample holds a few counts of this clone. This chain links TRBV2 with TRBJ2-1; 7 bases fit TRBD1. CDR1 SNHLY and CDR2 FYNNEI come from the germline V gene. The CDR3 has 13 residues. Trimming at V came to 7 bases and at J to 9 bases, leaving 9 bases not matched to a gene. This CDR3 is CASMMDRMGEQFF. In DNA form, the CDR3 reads TGTGCCAGCATGATGGACAGGATGGGTGAGCAGTTCTTC.

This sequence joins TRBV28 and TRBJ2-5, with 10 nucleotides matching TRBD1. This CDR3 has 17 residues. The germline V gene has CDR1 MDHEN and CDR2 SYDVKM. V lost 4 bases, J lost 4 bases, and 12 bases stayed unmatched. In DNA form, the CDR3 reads TGTGCCAGCAGTTCCGGGACAGGGGTTCGGGCGGGAGAGACCCAGTACTTC. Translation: CASSSGTGVRAGETQYF.

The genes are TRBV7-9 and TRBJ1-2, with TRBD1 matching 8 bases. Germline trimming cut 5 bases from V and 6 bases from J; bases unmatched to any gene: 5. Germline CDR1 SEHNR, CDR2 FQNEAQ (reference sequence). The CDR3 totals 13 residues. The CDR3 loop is CASSPTGEDGYTF. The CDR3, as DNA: TGTGCCAGCAGCCCGACAGGGGAAGATGGCTACACCTTC.

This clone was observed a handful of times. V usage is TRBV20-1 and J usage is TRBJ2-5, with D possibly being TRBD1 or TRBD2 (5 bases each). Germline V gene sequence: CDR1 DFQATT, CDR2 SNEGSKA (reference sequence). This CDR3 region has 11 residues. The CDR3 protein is CSLLWGETQYF. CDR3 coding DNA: TGCAGCCTCCTCTGGGGGGAGACCCAGTACTTC.

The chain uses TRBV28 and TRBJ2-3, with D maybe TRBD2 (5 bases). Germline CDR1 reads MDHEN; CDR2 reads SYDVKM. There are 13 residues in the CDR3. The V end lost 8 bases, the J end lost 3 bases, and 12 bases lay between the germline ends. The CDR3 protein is CASLSVLTDTQYF. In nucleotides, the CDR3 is TGTGCCAGCCTTAGCGTGTTGACAGATACGCAGTATTTT.